Here is one TCR beta chain with its context. TCRdb keeps only in-frame clones here, not all; method: immunoSEQ multiplex PCR. The sample contains fewer than 650,000 clones, less than 80% of which appear only once. The data are from a study of shared clonotypes between healthy human individuals. CDR3 length: 9 residues. V was shortened by 3 bases and J by 12 bases, with 3 bases between the two germline ends. Per the germline V gene, CDR1 is SEHNR and CDR2 is FQNEAQ (reference sequence). This sequence originates from a woman in her thirties or forties in good health. Some clones in this sample may be carry-over from other donors' samples. The chain combines TRBV7-9 with TRBJ2-1; no definite D call. Sequenced material: PBMCs. CDR3 coding DNA: TGTGCCAGCAGCTTCCCGCAGTTCTTC. As protein: CASSFPQFF.